The rows below give T cell receptor beta chains drawn from one sample of a study of shared clonotypes between healthy human individuals. The protocol was immunoSEQ multiplex PCR, while the TCRdb copy is restricted to in-frame clones and leaves out a portion. Here the sample spans millions of clones, just over 90% being singletons. Sequencing was performed on naive CD4+ T cells sorted from blood. The receptor source for this set is a man younger than 30 in good health. Each CDR3 is given with its conserved first and last residue. D genes are given only for firm matches. The size of a clone is reported for some rows only, either as once, few or many, or as a class for expanded clones.

D gene	V gene	clone size	J gene	CDR3 DNA	CDR3 protein
TRBD1	TRBV5-1	-	TRBJ2-7	TGCGCCAGCAGCCCCTCTACTGGACAGGCAAACGAGCAGTACTTC	CASSPSTGQANEQYF
-	TRBV30	-	TRBJ2-7	TGTGCCTGGATCCCCCCGGCTCGGCAAGAGCAGTACTTC	CAWIPPARQEQYF
-	TRBV10-2	-	TRBJ2-7	TGCGCCAGCAGTGGAGTAGCGGCAACTTACGAGCAGTACTTC	CASSGVAATYEQYF
TRBD1	TRBV6-6	-	TRBJ2-7	TGTGCCAGCAAACAGGGGCTCCTCTCCTACGAGCAGTACTTC	CASKQGLLSYEQYF
TRBD1	TRBV4-2	-	TRBJ1-2	TGTGCCAGCAGCCTCATGGGACAGGGCGGAAGTGGCTACACCTTC	CASSLMGQGGSGYTF
-	TRBV9	-	TRBJ2-7	TGTGCCAGCAGCGCGGACCCCGCCGGCTACGAGCAGTACTTC	CASSADPAGYEQYF
TRBD1	TRBV10-1	-	TRBJ2-7	TGCGCCAGCAGTGAGGGACAGGGTGGCGAGCAGTACTTC	CASSEGQGGEQYF
TRBD1	TRBV18	-	TRBJ1-6	TGTGCCAGCTCACCACCTATTGGACAGGGGGGAAATTCACCCCTCCACTTT	CASSPPIGQGGNSPLHF
TRBD1	TRBV5-1	-	TRBJ1-6	TGCGCCAGCAGCACGGGACAGGGGGGAAGCAATTCACCCCTCCACTTT	CASSTGQGGSNSPLHF
TRBD2	TRBV18	once	TRBJ2-7	TGTGCCAGCTCACCGGGACTAGCGGGAAGCGGCGAGCAGTACTTC	CASSPGLAGSGEQYF